A selection of T cell receptor beta chains follows, all from one sample in a study of control samples from healthy donors and cancer patients. The table came from immunoSEQ multiplex PCR; TCRdb's copy has only in-frame clones and leaves some out. The data show some 130,000 clones, 80% to 95% seen once. The sample comprised blood. The source is a man aged 18 to 29 in good health. Each CDR3 is given with its conserved first and last residue. Fields, in order: V gene, D gene, CDR3 protein. D genes are given only for firm matches.

>TRBV19|TRBD1
CASSTRDRGYNSPLHF
>TRBV27|.
CASSLSARGSNYGYTF
>TRBV10-3|TRBD1
CAISDTGTDSYEQYF
>TRBV11-2|.
CASSSGVGGNQPQHF
>TRBV9|.
CASSVAGANVLTF
>TRBV12-5|.
CASGLNRVITEAFF
>TRBV7-9|.
CASSLAVGELFF
>TRBV27|.
CASSALNTGELFF
>TRBV6-5|.
CASSYATQETQYF
>TRBV30|TRBD1
CAWNPGTGHNEQFF
>TRBV16|TRBD1
CASSQSTGGSPLHF
>TRBV2|.
CASTGGTGTDTQYF
>TRBV5-6|.
CASSSGYEQYF
>TRBV12-5|TRBD1
CASGLVPGTGKDRWTQYF
>TRBV11-1|.
CASSFGGGPYEQYF
>TRBV11-3|.
CASSFGPGPQETQYF
>TRBV3-1/TRBV3-2|.
CASRKGDNAFF
>TRBV7-9|.
CASSLGQNNEKLFF
>TRBV7-2|.
CASSFGDAYTEAFF
>TRBV30|.
CAWSVVGRWNTEAFF
>TRBV27|.
CASVSQGTAFLDTEAFF
>TRBV6-2/TRBV6-3|TRBD2
CASSFLAGAETSYEQYF
>TRBV7-9|TRBD1
CASSLGGQGYTGELFF
>TRBV3-1/TRBV3-2|.
CASSQVVGDEKLFF
>TRBV7-6|TRBD1
CASSLRQGVQDTQYF
>TRBV6-5|TRBD1
CASSYSNRGPDGYTF
>TRBV27|.
CASRQEPSYEQYF
>TRBV18|.
CASSPTKTYEQYF
>TRBV5-1|.
CASSLGSGIASGNTIYF
>TRBV4-2|.
CASSPLTGDQETQYF
>TRBV9|TRBD1
CASSATGVGHTF
>TRBV7-9|.
CASSQRQNNSPLHF
>TRBV5-5|.
CASSVGYEQYF
>TRBV9|.
CASSGGTGELFF
>TRBV9|.
CASSAQANTGELFF
>TRBV5-4|TRBD2
CASSRGSSGGYNEQFF
>TRBV5-1|.
CASSLALGGQVADTQYF
>TRBV27|.
CASSWDRYSYEQYF
>TRBV5-1|.
CASSLGGNTEAFF
>TRBV7-2|.
CASSLGGTGELFF
>TRBV7-9|TRBD1
CASSPQGAMNTEAFF
>TRBV7-6|TRBD2
CASSLAAGGPYEQFF
>TRBV2|.
CASLDFPYSNEQFF
>TRBV9|TRBD2
CASSASGGPGDTQYF
>TRBV7-2|.
CASSSATTPTF
>TRBV2|.
CASRRSEQYF
>TRBV2|TRBD1
CASSGRGLSNTEAFF
>TRBV27|TRBD2
CASTTSGLWELFF
>TRBV29-1|TRBD1
CSAFFGQGGETQYF
>TRBV7-3|.
CASSPGAGPWKTQYF